This T cell receptor (beta chain) is drawn from a study of OX40 agonist ivuxolimab in advanced cancers. For the study at large: Hepatocellular carcinoma, melanoma, renal cell or head and neck cancer occurred in dose-escalation patients.

V was cut by 6 bases and J by 5 bases, with 17 bases left in between. The length of the CDR3 is 15 residues. Germline CDR1 is LNHNV and CDR2 is YYDKDF (reference sequence). Assay: immunoSEQ multiplex PCR; the TCRdb copy retains only in-frame clones and omits some. The sample includes under 140,000 clones, roughly nine tenths of them seen just once. The sample consisted of CD4+ or CD8+ T cells sorted from blood, taken in a trial of the OX40 agonist ivuxolimab. The sequence was collected from an adult with an advanced solid tumor such as melanoma, head and neck, liver or kidney cancer. This chain links TRBV15 with TRBJ2-1, with TRBD2 as a possible D gene (7 bases). The CDR3 DNA follows: TGTGCCACCAGTAAGGTTGGGGGGGGCCACAATGAGCAGTTCTTC. As protein: CATSKVGGGHNEQFF.